Following are 13 T cell receptor beta chains from one sample sequenced in a study of T cells in Graves' hyperthyroidism and ophthalmopathy. TCR beta CDR3 regions were amplified from RNA transcripts. With the HTBI primer set, the TCR CDR3 went through a first round of RT-PCR. Each CDR3 protein gets one entry after TCRdb re-called the multiplex PCR reads with MiXCR. The sample records roughly 600,000 distinct CDR3 sequences, roughly 14% being singletons. Material for sequencing was blood. The receptors originated from a woman aged 50 to 60 with Graves' ophthalmopathy.

This clonotype was seen a few times. The rearrangement joins TRBV4-2 to TRBJ2-7; TRBD2 agrees at 7 bases. This CDR3 comprises 15 residues. Trimming removed 0 bases from V and 6 bases from J; junction bases left unmatched: 8. Germline CDR1 LGHNA, CDR2 YNFKEQ. The CDR3 loop reads CASSQESAGVAEQYF. In DNA form, the CDR3 reads TGTGCCAGCAGCCAAGAATCGGCGGGAGTGGCCGAGCAGTACTTC.

This clonotype was seen repeatedly, ten times or more. V and J are TRBV19 and TRBJ2-7, with 11 nucleotides matching TRBD2. The CDR3 totals 14 residues. The V gene end was trimmed by 9 bases and the J gene end by 1 base; junction bases not matched to a gene: 5. From germline, CDR1 is LNHDA and CDR2 SQIVND (reference sequence). Written as DNA, the CDR3 is TGTGCCAGCAGCACTAGCGGGAGTTCCTACGAGCAGTACTTC. Translating gives CASSTSGSSYEQYF.

In this sample, this clonotype turned up many times. This sequence joins TRBV18 and TRBJ2-5, with D tentatively TRBD1 or TRBD2 (5 bases each). The CDR3 is made up of 16 amino acids. The germline V and J ends were trimmed by 1 base and 3 bases, with 15 bases remaining between them. Per germline, CDR1 KGHSH and CDR2 LQKENI. The CDR3, as DNA: TGTGCCAGCTCACCACTCTCGGGACGCATAAAAGAGACCCAGTACTTC. The encoded protein is CASSPLSGRIKETQYF.

This clonotype occurred many times. The chain joins TRBV12-3 or TRBV12-4 to TRBJ2-3; a possible D gene is TRBD2 (6 bases). This CDR3 is built from 15 residues. The ends were cut back, 3 bases at V and 4 bases at J, with 14 bases in the middle. CDR3 protein: CASSFTRGGSDTQYF. Written as DNA, the CDR3 is TGTGCCAGCAGTTTTACTCGGGGAGGTTCAGATACGCAGTATTTT.

This clonotype was found many times. The gene calls are TRBV20-1 and TRBJ2-3; 11 nucleotides agree with TRBD2. V shed 3 bases and J 6 bases; nucleotides not matched to a gene: 11. CDR1 and CDR2 from the germline V gene are DFQATT and SNEGSKA (reference sequence). The CDR3 extends over 16 amino acids. CDR3 protein: CSASLAGGQPMDTQYF. DNA for the CDR3: TGCAGTGCTAGCCTAGCGGGAGGCCAGCCTATGGATACGCAGTATTTT.

This clonotype was counted ten times or more. The rearrangement links TRBV9 to TRBJ2-7, with no clear D. The CDR3 runs 16 residues. V shed 4 bases and J shed 2 bases, with 19 bases lying between them. Per the germline V gene, CDR1 is SGDLS and CDR2 is YYNGEE. This CDR3 reads CASSPQGKGTPYEQYF. CDR3 nucleotides: TGTGCCAGCAGCCCACAAGGGAAGGGAACCCCCTACGAGCAGTACTTC.

This clonotype has a count of ten or more. J is TRBJ2-5 and V is TRBV29-1; TRBD1 matches 10 bases. Per the germline V gene, CDR1 is SQVTM and CDR2 is ANQGSEA. The CDR3 spans 13 residues. The trim removed 3 bases at V and 5 bases at J, leaving 3 bases unmatched. In DNA, the CDR3 is TGCAGCGTTGATGGGACAGGGGAGGAGACCCAGTACTTC. Translated, it gives CSVDGTGEETQYF.

This clonotype came up many times. The genes are TRBV6-2 or TRBV6-3 and TRBJ2-7, with 7 bases fitting TRBD1. The CDR3 totals 14 residues. The ends lost 4 bases at V and 4 bases at J; junction bases unmatched: 7. Germline CDR1 MNHEY, CDR2 SVGEGT. This CDR3 is CASSSRGRMYEQYF. The CDR3 bases are TGTGCCAGCAGTTCAAGGGGGCGCATGTACGAGCAGTACTTC.

This clonotype was seen ten or more times. This rearrangement joins TRBV7-2 to TRBJ1-1; 7 nucleotides match TRBD1. Germline CDR1 reads SGHTA; CDR2 reads FQGNSA. The CDR3 runs 18 residues. V shed 1 base, J shed 1 base, and the junction held 12 bases outside the gene matches. In DNA, the CDR3 is TGTGCCAGCAGCTTAGACATAGACAGGGAAGGGTGGAACACTGAAGCTTTCTTT. As protein: CASSLDIDREGWNTEAFF.

The chain is built from TRBV4-3 and TRBJ1-5, with no clear D. This CDR3 is built from 16 residues. V shed 0 bases and J shed 6 bases, with 15 bases lying between them. The V gene's germline CDR1 is LGHNA and CDR2 YSLEER. CDR3 in amino acids: CASSQDLRGWGQPQHF. In nucleotides, the CDR3 is TGCGCCAGCAGCCAAGACCTTCGCGGGTGGGGTCAGCCCCAGCATTTT.

At least ten counts were recorded for this clonotype. V is TRBV5-5 and J is TRBJ2-7, with D perhaps TRBD1 (5 bases). This CDR3 comprises 12 residues. Germline V gene sequence: CDR1 SGHKS, CDR2 YYEKEE (reference sequence). Trimming shortened V by 4 bases and J by 6 bases, and 11 bases separated the two germline ends. CDR3 in amino acids: CASSTDTGEQYF. CDR3 coding DNA: TGTGCCAGCAGCACGGACACCGGCGAGCAGTACTTC. The complete variable domain, with remaining parts taken from reference TRBV5-5 and TRBJ2-7, reads DAGVTQSPTHLIKTRGQQVTLRCSPISGHKSVSWYQQVLGQGPQFIFQYYEKEERGRGNFPDRFSARQFPNYSSELNVNALLLGDSALYLCASSTDTGEQYFGPGTRLTVT.

This clonotype was counted ten times or more. The chain employs TRBV28 and TRBJ2-2; 7 nucleotides align to TRBD2. Germline lookup yields CDR1 MDHEN and CDR2 SYDVKM. The CDR3 is 16 residues long. With V trimmed by 4 bases and J by 2 bases, 7 bases remained unmatched. In nucleotides, the CDR3 is TGTGCCAGCAGTTCCTGGACTAGGGGTAACACCGGGGAGCTGTTTTTT. It yields the protein CASSSWTRGNTGELFF.

This clonotype has ten or more counts. The rearrangement joins TRBV11-3 to TRBJ2-7, with 7 bases that match TRBD1. The CDR3 spans 14 residues. CDR1 is SGHNT and CDR2 is YENEEA in the germline V gene. V gave up 3 bases and J gave up 5 bases; unmatched junction bases: 7. CDR3 sequence: CASSLEQGLNEQYF. In DNA form, the CDR3 reads TGTGCCAGCAGCTTGGAACAGGGGTTAAACGAGCAGTACTTC.